This T cell receptor beta chain was sequenced in a study of blood T cells in healthy people across ages. The germline V gene has CDR1 DFQATT and CDR2 SNEGSKA (reference sequence). The CDR3 extends over 19 amino acids. With 0 bases clipped from V and 2 bases from J, the junction kept 14 bases outside the gene matches. It was with a sample-barcoded 5' primer and a J-beta primer mix that a second PCR of roughly 6 to 12 cycles was run. TCRdb analysed the 5' RACE reads with MiXCR anew, one entry per CDR3 protein. The sample yields about 320,000 distinct CDR3 sequences, 25% to 30% seen once. Individuals who donated were healthy Caucasians from Russia aged roughly 6 to 100.

Input material: blood. The sequence came from a woman in her sixties or seventies in good health. This chain joins TRBV20-1 and TRBJ2-7, with 12 bases matching TRBD2. As DNA, the CDR3 is TGCAGTGCTAGAGATCGGCGATTGGGGCTAGCGGGAGGGACCTACGAGCAGTACTTC. This codes for CSARDRRLGLAGGTYEQYF.